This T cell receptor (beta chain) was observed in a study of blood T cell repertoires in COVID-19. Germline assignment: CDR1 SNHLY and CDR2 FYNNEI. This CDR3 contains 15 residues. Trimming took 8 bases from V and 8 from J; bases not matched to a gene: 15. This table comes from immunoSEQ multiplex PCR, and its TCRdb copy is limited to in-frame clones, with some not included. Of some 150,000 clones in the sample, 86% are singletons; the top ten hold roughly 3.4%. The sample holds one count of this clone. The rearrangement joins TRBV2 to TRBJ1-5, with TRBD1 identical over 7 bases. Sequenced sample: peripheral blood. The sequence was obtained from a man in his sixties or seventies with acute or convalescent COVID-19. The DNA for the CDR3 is TGTGCCAGCCATTACAGTTCGAGGGGGCTGGAGCCCCAGCATTTT. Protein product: CASHYSSRGLEPQHF.